Below, 10 T cell receptor beta chains from the same sample are listed, as sequenced in a study of blood T cells in healthy people across ages. Through a sample-barcoded 5' primer and a J-beta primer mix, a second PCR was run for roughly 6 to 12 cycles. TCRdb itself ran the 5' RACE reads through MiXCR, one entry per CDR3 protein. The data contain almost 1 million distinct CDR3 sequences, roughly half of them singletons. The sequencing sample was made of blood. Every receptor here comes from a woman aged 60 to 75 in good health.

The rearrangement joins TRBV25-1 to TRBJ2-1, with D possibly being TRBD2 (5 bases). The DNA end is more similar to TRBJ2-7, so the J call may be wrong. Germline values: CDR1 MGHDK, CDR2 SYGVNS. This CDR3 has 17 amino acids. CDR3 sequence: CASSESPPSRKYNEQYF. The DNA of the CDR3 is TGTGCCAGCAGTGAATCACCACCTAGCCGAAAGTACAATGAGCAGTACTTC.

The chain recombines TRBV20-1 with TRBJ2-3; 14 nucleotides align to TRBD2. Germline lookup yields CDR1 DFQATT and CDR2 SNEGSKA (reference sequence). CDR3 length equals 20 residues. V shed 2 bases, J shed 0 bases, and the junction held 13 bases outside the gene matches. The CDR3 DNA is TGCAGTGCTAGATACCCCGGGACTAGCGGGGGCCTCTCTAGCACAGATACGCAGTATTTT. It codes for CSARYPGTSGGLSSTDTQYF.

The V and J genes are TRBV15 and TRBJ2-2, with no clear D. Looked up from germline, CDR1 is LNHNV and CDR2 is YYDKDF (reference sequence). Trimming removed 2 bases from V and 6 bases from J, with 16 bases in between. There are 16 residues in the CDR3. The CDR3 bases are TGTGCCACCAGCAGACCTGACCCCGCCGGGCCCGGGGAGCTGTTTTTT. Amino acid sequence: CATSRPDPAGPGELFF.

The chain recombines TRBV29-1 with TRBJ1-1, with a tentative D call TRBD1 (6 bases). The CDR3 loop spans 10 amino acids. The ends were cut back, 7 bases at V and 8 bases at J, with 11 bases in the middle. Germline loops: CDR1 SQVTM, CDR2 ANQGSEA. The CDR3 reads CSGGHTEAFF. Written as DNA, the CDR3 is TGCAGCGGGGGGCATACAGAAGCTTTCTTT.

The V and J genes are TRBV4-3 and TRBJ2-1; D unclear. With 6 bases removed from V and 1 base from J, the gap between germline ends came to 13 bases. The germline CDR1 and CDR2 sequences are LGHNA and YSLEER. CDR3 length: 15 amino acids. CDR3 in amino acids: CASSQLGLSYNEQFF. CDR3 DNA: TGCGCCAGCAGTCAGCTCGGATTATCCTACAATGAGCAGTTCTTC.

V is TRBV6-5 and J is TRBJ1-5; 7 bases map to TRBD1. CDR3 size: 15 residues. The germline gives CDR1 MNHEY, CDR2 SVGAGI. With 6 bases clipped from V and 2 bases from J, the junction kept 7 bases outside the gene matches. DNA of the CDR3: TGTGCCAGCAGGTTACAGGGGATGGGCAATCAGCCCCAGCATTTT. Protein sequence: CASRLQGMGNQPQHF.

In DNA form, the CDR3 reads TGTGCCACCAGCAGCCGAAACGAACGACGTGAGCAGTACTTC. It specifies CATSSRNERREQYF. The chain is built from TRBV15 and TRBJ2-5; no clear D. Germline-derived CDR1 and CDR2 are LNHNV and YYDKDF (reference sequence). V lost 3 bases to trimming and J lost 11 bases, with 19 bases between them. This CDR3 is built from 14 residues. Full variable domain (rest looked up from reference TRBV15 and TRBJ2-5): DAMVIQNPRYQVTQFGKPVTLSCSQTLNHNVMYWYQQKSSQAPKLLFHYYDKDFNNEADTPDNFQSRRPNTSFCFLDIRSPGLGDTAMYLCATSSRNERREQYFGPGTRLLVL.

The chain joins TRBV28 to TRBJ1-5; D remains unclear. Germline CDR1 MDHEN, CDR2 SYDVKM. Trimming took 4 bases from V and 2 from J, leaving 12 bases between them. CDR3 length: 15 amino acids. The CDR3 region has the DNA TGTGCCAGCAGTTCCGCCCGTAGAGGCAATCAGCCCCAGCATTTT. It codes for CASSSARRGNQPQHF.

The V gene is TRBV7-2, the J gene TRBJ2-7; D gene unclear. The V gene lost 4 bases and the J gene lost 3 bases, with 7 bases spanning the gap. Germline assignment: CDR1 SGHTA and CDR2 FQGNSA. There are 12 residues in the CDR3. CDR3 bases: TGTGCCAGCAGCTATTGGGGCTACGAGCAGTACTTC. Residues: CASSYWGYEQYF.

The J gene is TRBJ1-2, the V gene TRBV4-1; D gene ambiguous. The CDR3 spans 19 residues. Trimming took 0 bases from V and 1 from J, leaving 21 bases between them. CDR1 and CDR2 from the germline V gene are MGHRA and YSYEKL. The CDR3 is CASSQDERGRRHDNYGYTF. In DNA form, the CDR3 reads TGCGCCAGCAGCCAAGATGAAAGAGGCAGAAGACATGATAACTATGGCTACACCTTC.